This TCR beta chain was identified in a study of OX40 agonist ivuxolimab in advanced cancers. Looking at the study overall: Ivuxolimab is a fully human IgG2 antibody that activates OX40 (CD134). Patients in the trial were receiving intravenous ivuxolimab every 2 weeks, at doses of 0.01 to 10 mg/kg. Prior anti-PD-1, anti-PD-L1 or anti-CTLA-4 therapy did not bar entry, and 30% to 40% had some.

V shed 2 bases, J shed 6 bases, and the junction held 3 bases outside the gene matches. This CDR3 is 15 amino acids long. Germline V gene sequence: CDR1 MNHEY, CDR2 SVGAGI. TCRdb's table, derived via immunoSEQ multiplex PCR, lists solely in-frame clones and lacks some. The sample has 60,000 or so clones, about 87% seen once. The rearrangement links TRBV6-5 to TRBJ1-6; 8 positions agree with TRBD1. The sequence was obtained from an adult with an advanced solid tumor such as melanoma, head and neck, liver or kidney cancer. The source was CD4+ or CD8+ T cells sorted from blood, collected in a trial of the OX40 agonist ivuxolimab. CDR3 in amino acids: CASSYVQGANSPLHF. The DNA for the CDR3 is TGTGCCAGCAGTTACGTCCAGGGGGCTAATTCACCCCTCCACTTT.